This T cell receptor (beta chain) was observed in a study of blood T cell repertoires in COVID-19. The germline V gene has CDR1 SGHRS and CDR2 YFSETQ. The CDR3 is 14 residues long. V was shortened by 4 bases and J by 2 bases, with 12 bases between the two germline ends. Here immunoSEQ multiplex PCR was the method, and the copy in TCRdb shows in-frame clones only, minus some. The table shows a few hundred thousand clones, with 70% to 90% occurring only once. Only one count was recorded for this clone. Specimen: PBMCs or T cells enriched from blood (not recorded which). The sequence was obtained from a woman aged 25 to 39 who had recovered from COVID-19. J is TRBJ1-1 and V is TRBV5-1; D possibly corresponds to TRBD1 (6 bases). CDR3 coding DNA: TGCGCCAGCAGCAGGGGCAGGGGTAACACTGAAGCTTTCTTT. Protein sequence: CASSRGRGNTEAFF.